This note documents a single T cell receptor (beta chain) sequence. The antigen is not known. The data were taken from a study of blood T cells in healthy people across ages. The study's findings and limits: Without sorted subsets, naive and antigen-experienced compartments could not be conclusively compared. Researchers deemed the diversity estimates from one million T cells underestimates.

Combining a sample-barcoded 5' primer with a J-beta primer mix, a second PCR ran for roughly 7 to 12 cycles. TCRdb re-analysed the 5' RACE reads in MiXCR, keeping a single row per CDR3 protein. The data hold about 620,000 distinct CDR3 sequences, with over 40% observed a single time. The sequencing input was blood. This sequence was found in a woman of 80 years or more in good health.

The CDR3 DNA reads as TGCAGTGCTCTTCCTTCTAGCGGTCACTCCTACAATGAGCAGTTCTTC. Its protein product is CSALPSSGHSYNEQFF. The chain couples TRBV20-1 to TRBJ2-1, with 7 bases identical to TRBD2. Germline lookup yields CDR1 DFQATT and CDR2 SNEGSKA (reference sequence). This CDR3 spans 16 amino acids. Trimming removed 5 bases from V and 0 bases from J; junction bases left unmatched: 10.